The rows below give T cell receptor beta chains drawn from one sample of a study of radiation and T cells in renal cell carcinoma. The method was immunoSEQ multiplex PCR; TCRdb's version includes in-frame clones alone and lacks a portion of them. Of around 140,000 clones in the sample, about 88% were seen once. The material was blood, obtained from a patient whose treatment included radiotherapy and nephrectomy. The receptors were gathered from a woman in her seventies with renal cell carcinoma. Both conserved end residues are part of each CDR3. The order of the fields is V gene, D gene, J gene, clone size, CDR3 protein, CDR3 DNA. The D gene is left open where the match is weak. Expanded clones get a size class; other rows say once, few or many, or leave the size out.

>TRBV7-2|.|TRBJ1-1|.
CASSLGSGGNTEAFF
TGTGCCAGCAGCTTAGGTAGTGGAGGGAACACTGAAGCTTTCTTT
>TRBV5-1|TRBD2|TRBJ2-3|.
CASSEGTSGGITDTQYF
TGCGCCAGCAGCGAAGGGACTAGCGGGGGGATCACAGATACGCAGTATTTT
>TRBV5-4|TRBD1|TRBJ2-5|once
CASSPEGTGYQETQYF
TGTGCCAGCAGCCCTGAGGGGACAGGGTACCAAGAGACCCAGTACTTC
>TRBV4-3|TRBD2|TRBJ2-3|once
CASSLTSGGGNTDTQYF
TGCGCCAGCAGCCTAACCTCGGGCGGGGGGAACACAGATACGCAGTATTTT
>TRBV6-6|.|TRBJ2-1|.
CASSYGGEELF
TGTGCCAGCAGTTACGGTGGGGAGGAGCTCTTC
>TRBV7-9|TRBD1|TRBJ1-6|.
CASSLATGGNNSPLHF
TGTGCCAGCAGCTTAGCCACAGGGGGTAATAATTCACCCCTCCACTTT
>TRBV5-1|.|TRBJ1-1|.
CASSPPEANTEAFF
TGCGCCAGCAGCCCGCCAGAGGCGAACACTGAAGCTTTCTTT
>TRBV7-2|.|TRBJ1-2|once
CASSLRHLANYGYTF
TGTGCCAGCAGCTTAAGACACTTAGCTAACTATGGCTACACCTTC
>TRBV15|.|TRBJ2-7|.
CATSSRMTGYEQYF
TGTGCCACCAGCAGTAGAATGACAGGCTACGAGCAGTACTTC
>TRBV10-3|.|TRBJ1-5|.
CAIATGLNQPQHF
TGTGCCATCGCAACGGGGCTAAATCAGCCCCAGCATTTT
>TRBV5-6|.|TRBJ1-5|.
CASSHGAVQPQHF
TGTGCCAGCAGCCACGGGGCAGTTCAGCCCCAGCATTTT
>TRBV5-1|.|TRBJ1-6|.
CASREGEYNSPLHF
TGCGCCAGCAGAGAAGGGGAGTATAATTCACCCCTCCACTTT
>TRBV18|TRBD1|TRBJ1-5|.
CASSPPGQGRQPQHF
TGTGCCAGCTCACCACCGGGACAGGGGAGACAGCCCCAGCATTTT
>TRBV19|.|TRBJ1-2|.
CASSIESQGGYGYTF
TGTGCCAGTAGTATAGAAAGCCAGGGAGGATATGGCTACACCTTC
>TRBV7-7|TRBD1|TRBJ2-3|.
CATGQGPTDTQYF
TGTGCTACAGGACAGGGCCCCACAGATACGCAGTATTTT
>TRBV27|.|TRBJ2-3|.
CASSLSGPGPKLDTQYF
TGTGCCAGCAGTTTGTCCGGACCCGGCCCAAAGTTGGATACGCAGTATTTT
>TRBV19|TRBD1|TRBJ1-2|once
CAASVGQGGNGYTF
TGTGCCGCCTCCGTTGGACAGGGCGGCAATGGCTACACCTTC
>TRBV5-6|TRBD1|TRBJ2-7|.
CASSLPGQGIDEQYF
TGTGCCAGCAGCCTACCGGGACAGGGTATCGACGAGCAGTACTTC
>TRBV4-3|.|TRBJ1-2|.
CASSQGVSNGYTF
TGCGCCAGCAGCCAGGGCGTTTCGAATGGCTACACCTTC
>TRBV5-4|TRBD2|TRBJ2-3|.
CASSGKLGGTDTQYF
TGTGCCAGCAGCGGGAAGCTGGGGGGGACAGATACGCAGTATTTT
>TRBV30|.|TRBJ2-5|.
CAWSTRGVGQETQYF
TGTGCCTGGAGTACTAGAGGAGTGGGGCAAGAGACCCAGTACTTC
>TRBV7-7|TRBD1|TRBJ1-1|.
CASSSYRGAEAFF
TGTGCTAGCAGTTCTTACAGGGGGGCTGAAGCTTTCTTT
>TRBV6-6|TRBD1|TRBJ2-7|.
CASRLTGNEHEQYF
TGTGCCAGCAGACTGACAGGGAATGAACACGAGCAGTACTTC
>TRBV28|.|TRBJ1-1|few
CASSSPVNTEAFF
TGTGCCAGCAGTTCCCCAGTGAACACTGAAGCTTTCTTT
>TRBV27|.|TRBJ2-6|.
CASRTASGANVLTF
TGTGCCAGCAGAACAGCCTCTGGGGCCAACGTCCTGACTTTC
>TRBV18|.|TRBJ1-5|.
CASSPRGAFNQPQHF
TGTGCCAGCTCACCGCGAGGGGCTTTTAATCAGCCCCAGCATTTT
>TRBV27|TRBD1|TRBJ1-1|.
CASRNRGAEAFF
TGTGCCAGCAGGAACAGGGGGGCTGAAGCTTTCTTT
>TRBV9|.|TRBJ1-5|.
CASSVPAPLDQPQHF
TGTGCCAGCAGCGTACCCGCGCCCTTGGATCAGCCCCAGCATTTT
>TRBV5-1|.|TRBJ2-1|.
CASSLVQGGPYGEQFF
TGCGCCAGCAGCTTGGTTCAGGGGGGGCCCTACGGTGAGCAGTTCTTC
>TRBV7-2|TRBD2|TRBJ2-3|.
CASTILGASGRADTQYF
TGTGCCAGCACCATATTAGGGGCTAGCGGTAGGGCAGATACGCAGTATTTT
>TRBV5-4|.|TRBJ1-2|few
CASSLDSYGYTF
TGTGCCAGCAGCTTGGACAGCTATGGCTACACCTTC
>TRBV23-1|.|TRBJ2-3|.
CASSQSGQGGDTQYF
TGCGCCAGCAGTCAATCGGGGCAGGGGGGGGATACGCAGTATTTT
>TRBV5-1|.|TRBJ2-2|few
CASSLDYTGELFF
TGCGCCAGCAGCTTAGACTACACCGGGGAGCTGTTTTTT
>TRBV28|TRBD1|TRBJ1-5|.
CASALQGAAGQPQHF
TGTGCCAGCGCATTACAGGGGGCGGCCGGTCAGCCCCAGCATTTT
>TRBV30|TRBD2|TRBJ2-5|.
CAWSGGGQETQYF
TGTGCCTGGAGCGGGGGGGGGCAAGAGACCCAGTACTTC
>TRBV7-2|.|TRBJ2-7|once
CASSLDWGYEQYF
TGTGCCAGCAGCTTAGACTGGGGCTACGAGCAGTACTTC
>TRBV7-2|TRBD2|TRBJ2-1|once
CASSLLGGGTYNEQFF
TGTGCCAGCAGCTTATTAGGCGGGGGGACCTACAATGAGCAGTTCTTC
>TRBV20-1|.|TRBJ1-3|.
CRDSSGNTIYF
TGCAGGGACAGCTCTGGAAACACCATATATTTT
>TRBV4-2|.|TRBJ2-7|.
CASSQDQAYEQYF
TGTGCCAGCAGCCAAGATCAGGCCTACGAGCAGTACTTC
>TRBV7-8|.|TRBJ2-5|.
CASSLANRGAQETQYF
TGTGCCAGCAGCTTAGCGAACAGAGGGGCCCAAGAGACCCAGTACTTC
>TRBV5-6|.|TRBJ2-1|.
CASSFTRVYEQFF
TGTGCCAGCAGCTTTACCAGGGTTTACGAGCAGTTCTTC